The clone carrying this T cell receptor beta chain came up once. The data belong to a study of blood T cell repertoires in COVID-19. How the authors handled the data: Nucleated cell number was recorded as an estimate derived from reference gene primer amplification. The table came from immunoSEQ multiplex PCR; TCRdb's copy has only in-frame clones and leaves some out. V and J calls and clone size follow that table, whereas D and trimming were derived from the DNA. The data contain 180,000 or so clones, under 90% of them singletons. V gave up 4 bases and J gave up 4 bases; unmatched junction bases: 5. CDR1 is SGHTS and CDR2 is YDEGEE in the germline V gene. This CDR3 has 15 amino acids.

The receptor comes from a woman aged 70-85 years with COVID-19, enrolled during active disease. Sequencing was done on a sample of peripheral blood. The chain joins TRBV5-8 to TRBJ1-4; 9 positions match TRBD1. This chain's CDR3 is CASSQRTGDNEKLFF. In DNA form, the CDR3 reads TGTGCCAGCAGCCAGCGGACAGGGGATAATGAAAAACTGTTTTTT.